These 5 T cell receptor beta chains were sequenced from one sample in a study of regulatory T cells in long-lasting Graves disease. CDR3-region Arm-PCR and iRepertoire HTBI primers produced the TCR beta libraries. TCRdb re-derived calls from the multiplex PCR reads in MiXCR, one entry per CDR3 protein. The table has 400,000 or so distinct CDR3 sequences, less than 25% seen once. Time point denoted: persistent/refractory GD, antithyroid drugs over 5 years with positive TRAb. From RNA extracted from PBMCs, the TCR library was made. The material sequenced was peripheral blood mononuclear cells (PBMCs), taken when the disease was refractory, from a patient treated with antithyroid drugs. These receptor sequences come from a female donor with Graves disease.

In its sample, this clonotype was seen a few times. A junction end diverges from the germline sequence, so it may reflect a read error. CDR3 coding DNA: TGTGCCAGCAGTGTTGGGAAGGCGGGGAATGAAAAACTGCTTTTT. Translating gives CASSVGKAGNEKLLF. This sequence joins TRBV6-2 or TRBV6-3 and TRBJ1-4; no clear D gene. Looked up from germline, CDR1 is MNHEY and CDR2 is SVGEGT. CDR3 length: 15 amino acids.

V gene TRBV7-2 combines with J gene TRBJ2-4; no definite D call. Between the trimmed V and J ends, which lost 5 bases and 1 base, there was a span of 15 bases. The CDR3 is made up of 16 amino acids. Per germline, CDR1 SGHTA and CDR2 FQGNSA. Written as DNA, the CDR3 is TGTGCCAGCAGCACGCGGACGCTGGAGGCCAAAAACATTCAGTACTTC. Translating it yields CASSTRTLEAKNIQYF.

This clonotype was detected ten times or more. The rearrangement joins TRBV28 to TRBJ2-7; no definite D call. The V and J ends lost 3 bases and 3 bases respectively, with 6 bases between them. The CDR3 is 12 residues long. Germline-derived CDR1 and CDR2 are MDHEN and SYDVKM. The CDR3 sequence: CASSFLGYEQYF. In nucleotides, the CDR3 is TGTGCCAGCAGTTTTCTCGGCTACGAGCAGTACTTC.

This clonotype appeared many times. The CDR3 nucleotides are TGTGCCAGCAGCTCCCCCCGAGGGGGCGCGGGCACCGGGGAGCTGTTTTTT. Translating it yields CASSSPRGGAGTGELFF. The gene calls are TRBV11-2 and TRBJ2-2; TRBD1 matches at 7 bases. The CDR3 has 17 residues. CDR1 is SGHAT, CDR2 FQNNGV, per germline. Trimming cost V 4 bases and J 4 bases; bases outside gene matches: 12.

In this sample, this clonotype turned up a few times. This chain connects TRBV3-1 to TRBJ2-2, with unresolved D. The V gene's germline CDR1 is LGHDT and CDR2 YNNKEL (reference sequence). V shed 7 bases and J shed 6 bases, with 9 bases lying between them. This CDR3 is 12 amino acids long. The CDR3: CASTGLPGELFF. The CDR3 coding sequence is TGTGCCAGCACCGGCCTCCCCGGGGAGCTGTTTTTT.